The subject of this entry is one T cell receptor beta chain. This sample was included in a study of T cell changes during pregnancy in multiple sclerosis. The data were produced by immunoSEQ multiplex PCR, yet TCRdb's version contains in-frame clones alone and is incomplete. The sample lists some 80,000 clones; 90% to 95% were seen once. Germline V lookup: CDR1 MNHEY, CDR2 SMNVEV (reference sequence). Trimming removed 8 bases from V and 2 bases from J, with 11 bases in between. This CDR3 is built from 13 residues. The receptor's source is a female donor with multiple sclerosis, enrolled in a pregnancy study. The source material was peripheral blood, sampled before pregnancy. The chain has TRBV27 and TRBJ2-3, with D possibly TRBD2 on 6 matching bases. CDR3 bases: TGTGCCAGCGGAGGGGTCCTCACAGATACGCAGTATTTT. Residues: CASGGVLTDTQYF.